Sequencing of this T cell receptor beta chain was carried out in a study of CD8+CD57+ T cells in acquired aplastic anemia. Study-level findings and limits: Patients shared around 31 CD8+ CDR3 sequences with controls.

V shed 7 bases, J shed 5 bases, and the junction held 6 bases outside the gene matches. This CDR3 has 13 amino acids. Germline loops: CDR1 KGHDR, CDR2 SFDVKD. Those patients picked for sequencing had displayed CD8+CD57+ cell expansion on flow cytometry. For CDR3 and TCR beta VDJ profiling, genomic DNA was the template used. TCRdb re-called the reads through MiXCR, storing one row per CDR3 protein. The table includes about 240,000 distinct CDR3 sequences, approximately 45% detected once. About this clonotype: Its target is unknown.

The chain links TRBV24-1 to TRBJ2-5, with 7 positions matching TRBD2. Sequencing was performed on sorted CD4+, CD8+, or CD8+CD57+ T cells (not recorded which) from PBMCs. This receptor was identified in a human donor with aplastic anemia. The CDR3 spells CATSLAGGETQYF. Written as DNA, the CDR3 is TGTGCCACCAGCTTAGCGGGTGGCGAGACCCAGTACTTC.